These 9 T cell receptor beta chains were sequenced from one sample in a study of blood T cell repertoires in COVID-19. The method was immunoSEQ multiplex PCR; TCRdb's version includes in-frame clones alone and lacks a portion of them. The sample records about 400,000 clones, around 90% being singletons. Sequenced material: PBMCs or T cells enriched from blood (not recorded which). The receptors were sampled from a woman aged 40 to 55 with acute COVID-19.

The gene calls are TRBV18 and TRBJ1-3; D is perhaps TRBD1 (6 bases). Germline V lookup: CDR1 KGHSH, CDR2 LQKENI. V was cut by 6 bases and J by 0 bases, with 21 bases left in between. The CDR3 is 18 amino acids. Written as DNA, the CDR3 is TGTGCCAGCTCTCGTACCAGCGGCAGGGGCGACTCTGGAAACACCATATATTTT. Amino acids: CASSRTSGRGDSGNTIYF.

This clone showed up just once. A clone one base away is much larger, so this may be a read error. The V and J genes are TRBV2 and TRBJ2-3, with a tentative D call TRBD2 (6 bases). V was cut by 6 bases and J by 0 bases, with 10 bases left in between. Germline CDR1 is SNHLY and CDR2 is FYNNEI. CDR3 size: 14 residues. The CDR3 DNA is TGTGCCAGCAGACCGGGACTCAGCACAGATACGCAGTATTTT. Protein: CASRPGLSTDTQYF.

The V gene is TRBV3-1 (or the pseudogene TRBV3-2), the J gene TRBJ2-5; no definite D call. V was clipped by 0 bases and J by 4 bases, with 3 bases between them. Germline assignment: CDR1 LGHDT and CDR2 YNNKEL (reference sequence). The CDR3 consists of 12 residues. The CDR3 reads CASSQDIETQYF. The CDR3 DNA reads as TGTGCCAGCAGCCAAGATATAGAGACCCAGTACTTC.

This clone was seen a few times. The V call is TRBV4-1, the J call TRBJ2-1, with TRBD1 identical over 9 bases. The J segment lost 10 bases and the V segment lost 0 bases, leaving 4 bases of the junction unmatched. CDR3 size: 14 residues. CDR1 is MGHRA and CDR2 is YSYEKL in the germline V gene. CDR3 nucleotides: TGCGCCAGCAGCCAAGAAGGGACAGGGAGGGAGCAGTTCTTC. This sequence encodes CASSQEGTGREQFF.

The CDR3 protein is CASSPGQLANYGYTF. The CDR3 DNA follows: TGTGCCAGCTCACCCGGACAGCTAGCTAACTATGGCTACACCTTC. The rearrangement links TRBV18 to TRBJ1-2; D is possibly TRBD1 (6 bases). The germline V gene encodes CDR1 KGHSH and CDR2 LQKENI. V was clipped by 3 bases and J by 0 bases, with 11 bases between them. The CDR3 covers 15 residues.

This rearrangement joins TRBV2 to TRBJ1-1, with D possibly being TRBD1 (5 bases). Germline V gene data show CDR1 as SNHLY and CDR2 as FYNNEI. The V end was cut by 6 bases, the J end by 4 bases, with 15 bases between. This CDR3 has 14 residues. The CDR3 region is CASSQVGGSTEAFF. CDR3 DNA sequence: TGTGCCAGCAGCCAAGTGGGGGGGAGCACTGAAGCTTTCTTT.

In nucleotides, the CDR3 is TGTGCCAGCAGCTTAACTAGCGGGGAGGTCGAGCAGTACTTC. It is translated as CASSLTSGEVEQYF. The genes are TRBV7-9 and TRBJ2-7, with TRBD2 identical over 10 bases. CDR3 size: 14 residues. Germline CDR1 and CDR2: SEHNR and FQNEAQ (reference sequence). V shed 2 bases and J 6 bases; nucleotides not matched to a gene: 4.

The rearrangement uses TRBV19 and TRBJ2-2, with D maybe TRBD1 (5 bases). Between the trimmed V and J ends, which lost 2 bases and 4 bases, there was a span of 17 bases. The CDR3 sequence is 17 residues long. Germline CDR1 LNHDA, CDR2 SQIVND (reference sequence). The CDR3 coding sequence is TGTGCCAGTAGTATACAGGGTTTATGGTTCGGCACCGGGGAGCTGTTTTTT. Translation gives CASSIQGLWFGTGELFF.

The chain carries TRBV10-3 and TRBJ1-2; possibly TRBD1 for D (5 bases). CDR1 is ENHRY, CDR2 SYGVKD, per germline. Trimming took off 0 bases at V and 6 bases at J, with 11 bases between the two ends. The CDR3 consists of 14 residues. The CDR3 nucleotides read TGTGCCATCAGTGAGTCACCCAAGACAGATGGCTACACCTTC. Translated: CAISESPKTDGYTF.